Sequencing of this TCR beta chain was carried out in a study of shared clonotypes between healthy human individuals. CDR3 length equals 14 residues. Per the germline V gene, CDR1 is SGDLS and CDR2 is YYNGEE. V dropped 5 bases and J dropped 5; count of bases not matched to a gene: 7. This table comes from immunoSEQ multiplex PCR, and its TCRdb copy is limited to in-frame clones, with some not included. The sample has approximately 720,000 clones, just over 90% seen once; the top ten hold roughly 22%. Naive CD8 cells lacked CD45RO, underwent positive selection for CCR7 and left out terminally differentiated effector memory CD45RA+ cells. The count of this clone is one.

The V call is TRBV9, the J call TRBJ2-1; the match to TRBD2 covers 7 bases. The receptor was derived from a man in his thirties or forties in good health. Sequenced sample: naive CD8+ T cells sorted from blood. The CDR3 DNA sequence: TGTGCCAGCAGTTCCGCGGGGGACCACAATGAGCAGTTCTTC. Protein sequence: CASSSAGDHNEQFF.